Sequencing of this T cell receptor (beta chain) was carried out in a study of spatial heterogeneity in lung cancer (dated 2019 in TCRdb). As for the study more broadly: Beta-chain transcripts were consistently detected in greater numbers than alpha-chain transcripts, which likely reflects a higher abundance of beta-chain transcripts. In the raw uncorrected reads, each unique combination of TCR and UMI appeared more than ten times on average. TCR alpha and beta repertoires were quantitatively compared across multiple tumor regions, matched nontumor lung and blood in non-small cell lung cancer. Nonsynonymous mutation counts, determined by whole-exome sequencing of tumor tissue, were related to features of the TCR repertoire. At surgery, both alpha and beta chains were TCR-sequenced in 200 to 250 tumor regions, 64 matched nontumor lung samples and a few dozen PBMC samples.

As concerns this clonotype: The clone's antigen remains unknown. Base qualities are missing; no much larger clone stands one base away.

CDR3 length: 12 amino acids, cysteine to phenylalanine. The DNA shown is the 36-base CDR3, in frame from base 1. Trimmed from V: 6 bases; trimmed from J: 3 bases; junction bases lacking a gene match: 0. Reading the germline V gene (reference sequence) gives CDR1 LGHDT and CDR2 YNNKEL. Study-wide findings and limitations: Ubiquitous expanded tumor TCRs were detected in blood more often at tumor resection than at routine follow-up. Confirming at a functional level the hypothesis that regional TCRs recognize regional mutations was considered to require additional single-cell paired TCR alpha and beta sequencing.

The library was produced with 5' RACE. TCRdb records NextSeq 500 as the sequencer. To allow correction of PCR and sequencing errors, the TCR library protocol tagged every TCR cDNA molecule with a unique molecular identifier. Turning to the authors' computational methods: TCR identification, UMI-based error correction and CDR3 extraction were all carried out with Decombinator tools. TCRs above a frequency of 2 per 1,000, corresponding to the top 1% of the tumor frequency distribution, were defined as expanded. Rényi diversity was computed with the R vegan package after subsampling each repertoire 100 times to 5,000 TCRs. CDR3 similarity networks were built from amino acid triplet string-kernel similarity, with CDR3s being connected when pairwise similarity was above 0.82. TCRdb reworked the public reads: Q25 trimming with fastp, MiXCR clone assembly, productive beta chains retained. For every CDR3 protein sequence, its rows merge into one entry that carries the most common genes and DNA. The V and J calls were determined by TCRdb, not by the authors. This sample lists 80,000 to 95,000 distinct CDR3 sequences; roughly 10% were detected once. The top ten clones comprise 6.9% of the sample.

What this sample's time point label stands for: sample taken at primary tumor resection. For TCR sequencing, whole RNA was extracted from tumor and nontumor lung tissue, or from cryopreserved PBMC samples, and no cell sorting was done. Donors were about 70 patients with early-stage, untreated non-small cell lung cancer from the lung TRACERx cohort. Only patients for whom sufficient RNA was available from at least two tumor regions were selected for TCR sequencing. The material was PBMCs, obtained at surgery. This TCR derives from a male donor with early-stage non-small cell lung cancer. The chain links TRBV3-1 with TRBJ2-7; 9 nucleotides in the junction match TRBD1. CDR3 region: CASRGQGYEQYF. The sequenced DNA: TGTGCCAGCAGGGGACAGGGCTACGAGCAGTACTTC.